The 14 T cell receptor beta chains below all came from one sample that was sequenced in a study of T cells after yellow fever vaccination. MiXCR, run by TCRdb on the 5' RACE reads, gives a single entry per CDR3 protein. The sample carries hundreds of thousands of distinct CDR3 sequences, roughly a fifth recorded once. Sequencing used PBMCs, obtained less than 25 days after the first yellow fever vaccination. The receptors were gathered from a man aged 18 to 29 who received the YFV17D yellow fever vaccine.

The chain combines TRBV10-3 with TRBJ1-2; D may be TRBD1 (5 bases). The CDR3 is 11 residues long. Per germline, CDR1 ENHRY and CDR2 SYGVKD. The ends were cut back, 8 bases at V and 6 bases at J, with 10 bases in the middle. CDR3 sequence: CAIWGLNGYTF. As DNA, the CDR3 is TGTGCCATCTGGGGCCTCAATGGCTACACCTTC.

The rearrangement joins TRBV27 to TRBJ1-1; D uncertain. Germline CDR1 and CDR2: MNHEY and SMNVEV (reference sequence). Trimming left V 5 bases short and J 5 bases short, with 9 bases between. The CDR3 runs 12 residues. The CDR3 here is CASSGVGTEAFF. CDR3 DNA sequence: TGTGCCAGCAGTGGGGTGGGGACTGAAGCTTTCTTT.

This clonotype was observed a few times. J is TRBJ2-1 and V is TRBV4-2; 10 bases line up with TRBD2. Looked up from germline, CDR1 is LGHNA and CDR2 is YNFKEQ. This CDR3 comprises 14 residues. V shed 3 bases and J 9 bases; nucleotides not matched to a gene: 5. CDR3 protein: CASSQSGGAAEQFF. DNA for the CDR3: TGTGCCAGCAGCCAGAGCGGGGGGGCGGCTGAGCAGTTCTTC.

This chain joins TRBV25-1 and TRBJ1-6; the D is unclear. The CDR3 has 14 amino acids. The germline V gene encodes CDR1 MGHDK and CDR2 SYGVNS. Trimming took 7 bases from V and 8 from J, leaving 15 bases between them. CDR3 residues: CASTLPPKHSPLHF. For the CDR3, the DNA is TGTGCCAGCACCTTGCCCCCGAAGCATTCACCCCTCCACTTT.

This clonotype was counted a few times. The CDR3 protein is CASSFLAGDGEQFF. In nucleotides, the CDR3 is TGCGCCAGCAGCTTCCTAGCGGGAGACGGGGAGCAGTTCTTC. V is TRBV5-1 and J is TRBJ2-1, with 10 bases that match TRBD2. The CDR3 covers 14 residues. CDR1 is SGHRS, CDR2 YFSETQ, per germline. The V gene end was trimmed by 2 bases and the J gene end by 10 bases; junction bases not matched to a gene: 6.

The chain is built from TRBV15 and TRBJ2-5; 10 bases align to TRBD2. This CDR3 has 16 amino acids. The trim removed 1 base at V and 1 base at J, leaving 3 bases unmatched. The germline CDR1 and CDR2 sequences are LNHNV and YYDKDF (reference sequence). Here the CDR3 reads CATSRAVAGGQETQYF. CDR3 in DNA: TGTGCCACCAGCAGAGCGGTAGCGGGGGGCCAAGAGACCCAGTACTTC.

The sample holds a few counts of this clonotype. The chain is built from TRBV18 and TRBJ1-4; perhaps TRBD1 as D (5 bases). CDR3 length equals 15 residues. CDR1 and CDR2 (germline): KGHSH, LQKENI. Trimming left V 0 bases short and J 4 bases short, with 9 bases between. The CDR3 DNA reads TGTGCCAGCTCACCACCGTCTCAGGGTAATGAAAAACTGTTTTTT. Amino acid sequence: CASSPPSQGNEKLFF. The full variable domain, in which reference TRBV18 and TRBJ1-4 provide the parts outside the CDR3, is NAGVMQNPRHLVRRRGQEARLRCSPMKGHSHVYWYRQLPEEGLKFMVYLQKENIIDESGMPKERFSAEFPKEGPSILRIQQVVRGDSAAYFCASSPPSQGNEKLFFGSGTQLSVL.

This clonotype has more than one count but fewer than ten. This chain joins TRBV4-1 and TRBJ2-7; TRBD2 is a possible D gene (6 bases). Trimming removed 4 bases from V and 1 base from J, with 14 bases in between. This CDR3 is built from 15 residues. CDR1 and CDR2 (germline): MGHRA, YSYEKL. CDR3 amino acids: CASSPLWRGSYEQYF. The CDR3 DNA reads as TGCGCCAGCAGCCCTCTTTGGCGGGGATCCTACGAGCAGTACTTC.

The chain carries TRBV19 and TRBJ2-7, with D unclear. This CDR3 has 9 residues. From germline, CDR1 is LNHDA and CDR2 SQIVND (reference sequence). V lost 7 bases and J lost 5, with 3 bases in between. The CDR3 reads CASIHEQYV. The CDR3 DNA follows: TGTGCCAGTATCCACGAGCAGTACGTC.

This clonotype has just a few counts. The chain employs TRBV4-3 and TRBJ1-4, with 8 bases lining up with TRBD1. J lost 7 bases, V lost 0 bases, and 10 bases had no gene match. Per the germline V gene, CDR1 is LGHNA and CDR2 is YSLEER. The CDR3 has 17 amino acids. CDR3 DNA: TGCGCCAGCAGCCAAGATCAGACAGGGGCGATAGGTGAAAAACTGTTTTTT. Its translation: CASSQDQTGAIGEKLFF.

The chain combines TRBV7-2 with TRBJ2-1; D uncertain. V lost 5 bases and J lost 8, with 10 bases in between. Germline assignment: CDR1 SGHTA and CDR2 FQGNSA. The CDR3 runs 12 residues. The chain's CDR3 is CASSPGSDEQFF. Here the CDR3 DNA reads TGTGCCAGCAGCCCGGGCAGCGATGAGCAGTTCTTC.

The CDR3: CASSLPGTAKLTYGYTF. The CDR3 DNA follows: TGTGCCAGCAGCTTACCCGGGACAGCTAAACTGACGTATGGCTACACCTTC. This chain links TRBV7-9 with TRBJ1-2; 7 bases align to TRBD1. V lost 2 bases, J lost 5 bases, and 14 bases stayed unmatched. The CDR3 runs 17 residues. CDR1 and CDR2 (germline): SEHNR, FQNEAQ (reference sequence).

In its sample, this clonotype was seen a few times. The V and J genes are TRBV10-2 and TRBJ2-1; 7 bases align to TRBD1. Germline V gene data show CDR1 as WSHSY and CDR2 as SAAADI. There are 16 residues in the CDR3. Losses at the gene ends were 3 bases for V and 2 bases for J; bases not matched to a gene: 7. The CDR3: CASSDPKGATYNEQFF. CDR3 DNA: TGCGCCAGCAGTGACCCCAAGGGGGCGACCTACAATGAGCAGTTCTTC.

This clonotype appeared a few times. The V gene is TRBV7-6, the J gene TRBJ2-1; 8 positions agree with TRBD2. The CDR3 is 19 residues long. The V gene's germline CDR1 is SGHVS and CDR2 FNYEAQ. With 1 base clipped from V and 4 bases from J, the junction kept 15 bases outside the gene matches. In nucleotides, the CDR3 is TGTGCCAGCAGCTTAGTTGGCGGTCGTCGGGGGGGATTATACAATGAGCAGTTCTTC. It yields the protein CASSLVGGRRGGLYNEQFF. The whole variable domain, filled in from reference TRBV7-6 and TRBJ2-1, reads GAGVSQSPRYKVTKRGQDVALRCDPISGHVSLYWYRQALGQGPEFLTYFNYEAQQDKSGLPNDRFSAERPEGSISTLTIQRTEQRDSAMYRCASSLVGGRRGGLYNEQFFGPGTRLTVL.